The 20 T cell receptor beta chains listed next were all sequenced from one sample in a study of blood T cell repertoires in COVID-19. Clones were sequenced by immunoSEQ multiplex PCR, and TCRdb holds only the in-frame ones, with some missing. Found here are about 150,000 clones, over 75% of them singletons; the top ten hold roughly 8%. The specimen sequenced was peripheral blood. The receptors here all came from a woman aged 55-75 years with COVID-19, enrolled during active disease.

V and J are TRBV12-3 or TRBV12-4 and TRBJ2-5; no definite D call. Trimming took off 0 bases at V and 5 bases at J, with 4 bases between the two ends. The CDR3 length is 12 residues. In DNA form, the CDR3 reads TGTGCCAGCAGTTTAGCTATCGAGACCCAGTACTTC. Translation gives CASSLAIETQYF.

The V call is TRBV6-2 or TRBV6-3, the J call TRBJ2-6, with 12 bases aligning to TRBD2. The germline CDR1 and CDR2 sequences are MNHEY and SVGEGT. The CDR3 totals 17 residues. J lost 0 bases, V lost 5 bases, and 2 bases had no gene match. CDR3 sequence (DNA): TGTGCCAGCAGTACTAGCGGGGGGCCCTCTGGGGCCAACGTCCTGACTTTC. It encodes CASSTSGGPSGANVLTF.

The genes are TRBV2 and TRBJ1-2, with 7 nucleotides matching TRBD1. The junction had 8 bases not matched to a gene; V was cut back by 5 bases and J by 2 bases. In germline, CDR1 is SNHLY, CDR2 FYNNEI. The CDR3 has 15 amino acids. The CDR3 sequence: CASSLTGRPNYGYTF. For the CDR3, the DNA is TGTGCCAGCAGTTTGACAGGGCGGCCCAACTATGGCTACACCTTC.

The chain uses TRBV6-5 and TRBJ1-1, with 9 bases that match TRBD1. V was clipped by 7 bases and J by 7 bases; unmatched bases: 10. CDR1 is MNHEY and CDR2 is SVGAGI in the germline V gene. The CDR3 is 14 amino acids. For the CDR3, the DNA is TGTGCCAGCAATACAGGGGGCTTACTCCGTGAAGCTTTCTTT. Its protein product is CASNTGGLLREAFF.

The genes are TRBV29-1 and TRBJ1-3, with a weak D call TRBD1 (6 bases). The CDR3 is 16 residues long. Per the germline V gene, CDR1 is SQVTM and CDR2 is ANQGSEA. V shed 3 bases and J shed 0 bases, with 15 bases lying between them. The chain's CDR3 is CSVEGAGPNSGNTIYF. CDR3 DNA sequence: TGCAGCGTTGAGGGGGCAGGGCCGAACTCTGGAAACACCATATATTTT.

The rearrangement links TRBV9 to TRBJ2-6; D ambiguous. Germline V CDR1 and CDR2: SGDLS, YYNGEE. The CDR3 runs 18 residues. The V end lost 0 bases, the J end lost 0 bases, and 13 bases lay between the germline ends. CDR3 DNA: TGTGCCAGCAGCGTAGGGGTCGGGTTAAGCTCTGGGGCCAACGTCCTGACTTTC. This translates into CASSVGVGLSSGANVLTF. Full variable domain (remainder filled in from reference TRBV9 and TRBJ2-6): DSGVTQTPKHLITATGQRVTLRCSPRSGDLSVYWYQQSLDQGLQFLIQYYNGEERAKGNILERFSAQQFPDLHSELNLSSLELGDSALYFCASSVGVGLSSGANVLTFGAGSRLTVL.

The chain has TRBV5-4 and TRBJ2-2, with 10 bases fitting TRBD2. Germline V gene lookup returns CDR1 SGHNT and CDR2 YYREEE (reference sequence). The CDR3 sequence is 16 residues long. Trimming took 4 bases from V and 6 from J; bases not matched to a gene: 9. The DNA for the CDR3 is TGTGCCAGCAGCCTGACTAGCGGGTTGGAAGCCGGGGAGCTGTTTTTT. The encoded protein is CASSLTSGLEAGELFF.

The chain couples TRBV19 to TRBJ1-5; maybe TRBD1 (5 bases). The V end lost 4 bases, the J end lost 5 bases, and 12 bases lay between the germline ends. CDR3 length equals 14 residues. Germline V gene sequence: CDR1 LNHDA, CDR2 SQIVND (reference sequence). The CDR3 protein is CASSTAGSDQPQHF. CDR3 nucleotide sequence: TGTGCCAGTAGTACAGCAGGGTCCGATCAGCCCCAGCATTTT.

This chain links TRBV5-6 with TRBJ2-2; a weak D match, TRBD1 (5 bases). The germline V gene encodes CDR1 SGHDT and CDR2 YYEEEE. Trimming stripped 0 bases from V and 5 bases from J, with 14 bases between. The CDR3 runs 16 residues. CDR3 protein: CASSLAGQGRTGELFF. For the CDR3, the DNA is TGTGCCAGCAGCTTGGCGGGTCAGGGCCGGACCGGGGAGCTGTTTTTT.

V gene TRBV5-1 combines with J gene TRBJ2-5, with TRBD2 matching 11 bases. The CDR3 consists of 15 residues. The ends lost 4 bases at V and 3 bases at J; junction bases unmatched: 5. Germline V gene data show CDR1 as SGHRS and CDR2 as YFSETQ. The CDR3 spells CASSPTTSGKETQYF. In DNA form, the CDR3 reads TGCGCCAGCAGCCCGACGACTAGCGGGAAAGAGACCCAGTACTTC.

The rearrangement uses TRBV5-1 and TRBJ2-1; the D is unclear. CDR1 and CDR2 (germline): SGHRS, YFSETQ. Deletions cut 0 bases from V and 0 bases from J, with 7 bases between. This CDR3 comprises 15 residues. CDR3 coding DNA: TGCGCCAGCAGCTTGGAAGCAAGCTCCTACAATGAGCAGTTCTTC. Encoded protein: CASSLEASSYNEQFF.

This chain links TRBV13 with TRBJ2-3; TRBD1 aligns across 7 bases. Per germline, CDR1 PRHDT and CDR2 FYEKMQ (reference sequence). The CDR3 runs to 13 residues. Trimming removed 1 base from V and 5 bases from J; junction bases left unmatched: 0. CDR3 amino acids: CASSLDRGDTQYF. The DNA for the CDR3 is TGTGCCAGCAGCTTAGACAGGGGAGATACGCAGTATTTT.

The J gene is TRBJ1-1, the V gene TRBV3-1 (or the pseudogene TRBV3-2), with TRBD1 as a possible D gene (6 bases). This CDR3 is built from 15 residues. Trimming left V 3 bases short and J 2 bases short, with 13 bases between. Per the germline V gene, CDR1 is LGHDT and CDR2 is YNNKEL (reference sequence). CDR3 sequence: CASSHTPTGNTEAFF. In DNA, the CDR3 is TGTGCCAGCAGCCACACCCCGACAGGAAACACTGAAGCTTTCTTT.

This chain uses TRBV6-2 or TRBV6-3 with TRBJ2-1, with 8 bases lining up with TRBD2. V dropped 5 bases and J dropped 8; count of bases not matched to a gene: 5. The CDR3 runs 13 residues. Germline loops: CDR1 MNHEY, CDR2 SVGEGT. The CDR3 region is CASSTGLAHEQFF. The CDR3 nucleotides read TGTGCCAGCAGTACAGGACTAGCACATGAGCAGTTCTTC.

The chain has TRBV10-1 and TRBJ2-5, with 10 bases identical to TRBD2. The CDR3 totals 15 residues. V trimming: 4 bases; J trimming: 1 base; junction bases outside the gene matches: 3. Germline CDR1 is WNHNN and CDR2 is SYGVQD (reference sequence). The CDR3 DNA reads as TGCGCCAGCAGTGTTACTAGCGGGGCCCAAGAGACCCAGTACTTC. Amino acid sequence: CASSVTSGAQETQYF.

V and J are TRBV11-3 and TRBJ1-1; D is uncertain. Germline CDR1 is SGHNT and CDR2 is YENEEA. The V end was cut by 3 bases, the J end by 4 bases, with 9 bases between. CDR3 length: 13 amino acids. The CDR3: CASSFGITTEAFF. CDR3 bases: TGTGCCAGCAGCTTCGGGATAACCACTGAAGCTTTCTTT.

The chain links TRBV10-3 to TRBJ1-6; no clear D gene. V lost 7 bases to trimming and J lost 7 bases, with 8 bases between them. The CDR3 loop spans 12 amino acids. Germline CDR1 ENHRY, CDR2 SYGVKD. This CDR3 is CAIKKENSPLHF. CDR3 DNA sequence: TGTGCCATCAAGAAAGAGAATTCACCCCTCCACTTT.

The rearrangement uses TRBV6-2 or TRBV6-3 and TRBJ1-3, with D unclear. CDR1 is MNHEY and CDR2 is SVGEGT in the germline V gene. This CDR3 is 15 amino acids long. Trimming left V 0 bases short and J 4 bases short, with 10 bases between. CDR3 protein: CASSYSGGRGNTIYF. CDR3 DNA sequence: TGTGCCAGCAGTTACTCGGGAGGGCGCGGAAACACCATATATTTT.

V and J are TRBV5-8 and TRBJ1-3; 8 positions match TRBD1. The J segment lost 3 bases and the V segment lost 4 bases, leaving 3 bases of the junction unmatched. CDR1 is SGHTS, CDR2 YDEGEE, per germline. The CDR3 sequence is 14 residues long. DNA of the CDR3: TGTGCCAGCAGCCGACAGGGGTTTGGAAACACCATATATTTT. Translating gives CASSRQGFGNTIYF. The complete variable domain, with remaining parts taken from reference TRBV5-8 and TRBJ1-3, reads EAGVTQSPTHLIKTRGQQATLRCSPISGHTSVYWYQQALGLGLQFLLWYDEGEERNRGNFPPRFSGRQFPNYSSELNVNALELEDSALYLCASSRQGFGNTIYFGEGSWLTVV.

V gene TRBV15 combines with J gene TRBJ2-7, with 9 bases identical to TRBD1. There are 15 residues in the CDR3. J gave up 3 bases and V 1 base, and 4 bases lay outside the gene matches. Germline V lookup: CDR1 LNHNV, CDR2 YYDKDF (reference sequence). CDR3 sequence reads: CATSRGGTGIYEQYF. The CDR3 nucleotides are TGTGCCACCAGCAGAGGCGGGACAGGGATCTACGAGCAGTACTTC.